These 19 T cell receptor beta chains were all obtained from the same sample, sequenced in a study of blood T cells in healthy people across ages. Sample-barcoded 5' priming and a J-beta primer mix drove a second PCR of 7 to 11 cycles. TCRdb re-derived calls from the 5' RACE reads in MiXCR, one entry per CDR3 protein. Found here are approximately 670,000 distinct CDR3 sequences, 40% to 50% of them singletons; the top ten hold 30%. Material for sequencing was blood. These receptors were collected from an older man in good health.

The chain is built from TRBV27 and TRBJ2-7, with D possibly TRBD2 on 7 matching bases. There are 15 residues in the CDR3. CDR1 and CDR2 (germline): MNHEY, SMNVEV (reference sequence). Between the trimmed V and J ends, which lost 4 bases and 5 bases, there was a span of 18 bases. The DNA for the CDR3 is TGTGCCAGCAGTTCTCCGGGGAGGGGGGGGAACGAGCAGTACTTC. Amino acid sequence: CASSSPGRGGNEQYF.

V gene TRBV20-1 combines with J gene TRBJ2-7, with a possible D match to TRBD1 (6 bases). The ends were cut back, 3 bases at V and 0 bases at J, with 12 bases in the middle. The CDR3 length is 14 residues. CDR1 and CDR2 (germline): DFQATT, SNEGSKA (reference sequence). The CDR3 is CSASTGTTSYEQYF. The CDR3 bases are TGCAGTGCTAGTACCGGGACAACCTCCTACGAGCAGTACTTC.

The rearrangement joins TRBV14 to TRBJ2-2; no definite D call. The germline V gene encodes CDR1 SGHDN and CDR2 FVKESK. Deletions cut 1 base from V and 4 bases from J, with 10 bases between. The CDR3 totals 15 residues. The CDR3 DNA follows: TGTGCCAGCAGCCAAGCGCGGCTAATCACCGGGGAGCTGTTTTTT. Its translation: CASSQARLITGELFF.

The CDR3 loop reads CASSLRQGRGETQYF. The CDR3 region has the DNA TGTGCCAGCAGTTTACGACAGGGGAGAGGGGAGACCCAGTACTTC. The chain recombines TRBV12-3 or TRBV12-4 with TRBJ2-7, with TRBD1 identical over 8 bases. The closer fit of TRBJ2-5 to the DNA end suggests the J call may be wrong. The CDR3 length is 15 residues.

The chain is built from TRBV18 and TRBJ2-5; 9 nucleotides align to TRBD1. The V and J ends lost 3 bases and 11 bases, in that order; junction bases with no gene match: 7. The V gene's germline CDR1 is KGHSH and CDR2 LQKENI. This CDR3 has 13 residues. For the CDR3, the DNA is TGTGCCAGCTCACCGGGACAGGGAACCAAGCAGTACTTC. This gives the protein CASSPGQGTKQYF.

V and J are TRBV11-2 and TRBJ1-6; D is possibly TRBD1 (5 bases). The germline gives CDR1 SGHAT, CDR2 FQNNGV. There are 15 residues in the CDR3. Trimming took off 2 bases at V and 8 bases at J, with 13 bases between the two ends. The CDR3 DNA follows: TGTGCCAGCAGCTTATCAGGGCTAGAGGATTCACCCCTCCACTTT. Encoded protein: CASSLSGLEDSPLHF.

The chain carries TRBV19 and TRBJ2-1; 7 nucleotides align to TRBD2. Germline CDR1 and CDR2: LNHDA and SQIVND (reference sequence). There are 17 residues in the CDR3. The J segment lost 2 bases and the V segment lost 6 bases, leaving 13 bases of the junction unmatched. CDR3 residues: CASRPGGGGGTYNEQFF. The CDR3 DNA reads TGTGCCAGTAGACCGGGAGGCGGGGGTGGAACCTACAATGAGCAGTTCTTC.

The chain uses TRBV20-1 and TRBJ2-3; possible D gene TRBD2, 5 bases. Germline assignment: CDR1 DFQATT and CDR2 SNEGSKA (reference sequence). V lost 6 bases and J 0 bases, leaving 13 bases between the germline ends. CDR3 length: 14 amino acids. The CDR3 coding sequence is TGCAGTGCGGCGGGCGGCTCTAGCACAGATACGCAGTATTTT. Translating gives CSAAGGSSTDTQYF.

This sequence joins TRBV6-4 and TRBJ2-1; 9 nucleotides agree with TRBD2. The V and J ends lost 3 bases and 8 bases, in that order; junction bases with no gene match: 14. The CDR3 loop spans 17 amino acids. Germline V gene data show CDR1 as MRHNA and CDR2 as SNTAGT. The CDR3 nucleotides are TGTGCCAGCAGTGAGGGCGTTAGCGGGGGTCCTCGATATGAGCAGTTCTTC. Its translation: CASSEGVSGGPRYEQFF.

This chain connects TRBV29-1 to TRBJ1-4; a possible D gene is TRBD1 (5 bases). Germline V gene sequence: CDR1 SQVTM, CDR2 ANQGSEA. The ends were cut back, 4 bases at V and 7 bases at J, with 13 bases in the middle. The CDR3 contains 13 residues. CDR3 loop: CSVGGGVFEKLFF. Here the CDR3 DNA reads TGCAGCGTTGGCGGGGGGGTTTTTGAAAAACTGTTTTTT. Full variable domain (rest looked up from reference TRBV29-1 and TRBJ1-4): SAVISQKPSRDICQRGTSLTIQCQVDSQVTMMFWYRQQPGQSLTLIATANQGSEATYESGFVIDKFPISRPNLTFSTLTVSNMSPEDSSIYLCSVGGGVFEKLFFGSGTQLSVL.

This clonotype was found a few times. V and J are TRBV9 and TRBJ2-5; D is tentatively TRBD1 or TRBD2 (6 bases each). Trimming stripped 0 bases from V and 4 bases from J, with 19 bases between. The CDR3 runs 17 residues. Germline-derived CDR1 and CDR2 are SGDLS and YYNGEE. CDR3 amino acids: CASSVAPVGRGLETQYF. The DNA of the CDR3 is TGTGCCAGCAGCGTAGCTCCGGTGGGCAGGGGACTAGAGACCCAGTACTTC.

In DNA form, the CDR3 reads TGTGCCAGCAACTCTAAACCGGGACTAGCGGACGACGAGCAGTACTTC. Translating it yields CASNSKPGLADDEQYF. The chain uses TRBV7-2 and TRBJ2-7; 11 positions agree with TRBD2. Germline V gene sequence: CDR1 SGHTA, CDR2 FQGNSA. With 7 bases clipped from V and 5 bases from J, the junction kept 13 bases outside the gene matches. This CDR3 spans 16 amino acids.

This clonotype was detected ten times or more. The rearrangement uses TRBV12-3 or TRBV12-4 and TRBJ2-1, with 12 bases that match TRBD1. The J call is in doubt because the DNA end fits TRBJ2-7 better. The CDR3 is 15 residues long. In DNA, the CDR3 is TGTGCCAGCAGTTTGGGACAGGGGGCCTACAATGAGCAGTACTTC. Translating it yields CASSLGQGAYNEQYF.

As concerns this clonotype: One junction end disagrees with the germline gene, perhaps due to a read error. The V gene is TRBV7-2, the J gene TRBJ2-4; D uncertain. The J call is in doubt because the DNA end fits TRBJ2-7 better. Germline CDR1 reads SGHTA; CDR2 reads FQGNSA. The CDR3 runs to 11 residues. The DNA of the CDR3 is TGTGCCAACAGCTTCGACTACGAGCAGTACTTC. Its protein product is CANSFDYEQYF.

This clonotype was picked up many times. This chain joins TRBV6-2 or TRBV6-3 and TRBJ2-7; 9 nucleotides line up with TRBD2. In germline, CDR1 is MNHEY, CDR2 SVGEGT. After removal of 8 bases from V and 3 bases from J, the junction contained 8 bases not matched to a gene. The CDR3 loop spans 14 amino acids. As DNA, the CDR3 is TGTGCCAGCCGCAGGACTAGCGAAAGCTACGAGCAGTACTTC. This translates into CASRRTSESYEQYF.

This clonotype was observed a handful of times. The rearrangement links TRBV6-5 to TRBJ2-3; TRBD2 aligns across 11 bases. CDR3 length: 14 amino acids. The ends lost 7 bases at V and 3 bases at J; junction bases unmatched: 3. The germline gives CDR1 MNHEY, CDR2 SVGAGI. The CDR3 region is CASTIAGGTDTQYF. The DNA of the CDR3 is TGTGCCAGCACCATAGCGGGGGGGACAGATACGCAGTATTTT.

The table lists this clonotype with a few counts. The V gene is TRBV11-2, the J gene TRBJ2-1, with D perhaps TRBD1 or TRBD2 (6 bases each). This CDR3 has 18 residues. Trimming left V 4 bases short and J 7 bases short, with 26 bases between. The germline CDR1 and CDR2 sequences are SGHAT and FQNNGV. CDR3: CASSSNRVNAGGLNEQFF. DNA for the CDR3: TGTGCCAGCAGCTCTAACAGGGTAAACGCCGGGGGCCTGAATGAGCAGTTCTTC.

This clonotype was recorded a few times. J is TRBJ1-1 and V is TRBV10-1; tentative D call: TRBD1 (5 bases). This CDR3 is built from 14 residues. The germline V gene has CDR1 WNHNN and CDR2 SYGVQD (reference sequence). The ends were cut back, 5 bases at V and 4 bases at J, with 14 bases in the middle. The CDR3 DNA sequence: TGCGCCAGCAGTCGAACCGGGACTATCACTGAAGCTTTCTTT. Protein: CASSRTGTITEAFF.

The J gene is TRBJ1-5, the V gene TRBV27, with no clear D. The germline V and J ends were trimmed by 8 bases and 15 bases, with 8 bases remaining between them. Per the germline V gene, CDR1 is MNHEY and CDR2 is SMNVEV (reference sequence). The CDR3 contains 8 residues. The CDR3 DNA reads TGTGCCAGCTCCCGGACGCATTTT. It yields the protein CASSRTHF.